This is a list of T cell receptor beta chains from one sample in a study of T-cell memory formation after mild COVID-19. Each CDR3 protein is one row after TCRdb ran MiXCR on the 5' RACE reads. The data hold more than 450,000 distinct CDR3 sequences, with approximately 19% observed a single time. The sequenced sample consisted of PBMCs or a T cell subset sorted from them (not recorded which). The receptors stem from an adult woman who had mild COVID-19 (a few samples of this study predate the infection). Cell type and time point are not known. CDR3s include the opening cysteine and the closing phenylalanine or tryptophan. Clone size, where shown, is once, few, many, or a class for clones that have expanded.

>few|TRBV11-2|TRBJ1-2
CASSFWDRGDLGYTF
>.|TRBV5-1|TRBJ1-4
CASRYDRDRDNEKLFF
>few|TRBV9|TRBJ2-7
CASSIGHSSEQYF
>.|TRBV20-1|TRBJ2-1
CSARDPGRGSYNEQFF
>many|TRBV7-9|TRBJ1-2
CASSLGQGNGYTF
>.|TRBV30|TRBJ2-7
CAWSPLLAREQYF
>.|TRBV2|TRBJ1-5
CASSERQGANQPQHF
>few|TRBV28|TRBJ2-1
CASSLWTSGINEQFF
>.|TRBV12-3/TRBV12-4|TRBJ2-6
CASTLRGLSLGANVLTF
>.|TRBV29-1|TRBJ2-1
CSVEDEDHDFSGSPTDEQFF
>few|TRBV25-1|TRBJ2-1
CASSDRGVGAGKYNEQFF
>few|TRBV4-2|TRBJ2-1
CASSESTSGRDNEQFF
>.|TRBV25-1|TRBJ1-5
CASSDSSYLNQPQHF
>many|TRBV30|TRBJ2-7
CAWSVRGPRSYEQYF